The rows below give T cell receptor beta chains drawn from one sample of a study of T-cell memory formation after mild COVID-19. In TCRdb, the 5' RACE reads were re-called with MiXCR into one record per CDR3 protein. The sample lists 250,000 or so distinct CDR3 sequences, roughly 9.4% seen once, with around 23% in the top ten. The sample consisted of PBMCs or a T cell subset sorted from them (not recorded which). The source of these receptors is a man aged 18 to 29 who had mild COVID-19 (a few samples of this study predate the infection). Cell type and time point are not known. The CDR3 runs from the conserved cysteine through the conserved F or W. The D gene is left open where the match is weak. Part of the rows lack a size; the others show once, few, many or a class for expanded clones.

len	d_gene	v_gene	abundance	j_gene	CDR3nt	CDR3aa
13	-	TRBV11-2	-	TRBJ2-7	TGTGCCAGCAGCTTTACTAGTTCCTACGAGCAGTACTTC	CASSFTSSYEQYF
16	TRBD1	TRBV6-2/TRBV6-3	-	TRBJ2-1	TGTGCCAGCAGGCGAAGTAGGGGACAGACTTACAATGAGCAGTTCTTC	CASRRSRGQTYNEQFF
12	-	TRBV7-2	many	TRBJ2-1	TGTGCCAGCAGCCTTAGCGGCAATGAGCAGTTCTTC	CASSLSGNEQFF
15	-	TRBV7-2	-	TRBJ2-7	TGTGCCAGCAGCGCCCCCCCGAGTATCTCCTACGAGCAGTACTTC	CASSAPPSISYEQYF
14	-	TRBV6-5	few	TRBJ2-7	TGTGCCAGCAGCGAAGGGACAATTTCCTACGAGCAGTACTTC	CASSEGTISYEQYF
15	-	TRBV4-3	few	TRBJ1-2	TGCGCCAGCAGCCAAGGCACCGACCAGGTCAGGGGCTACACCTTC	CASSQGTDQVRGYTF
16	TRBD2	TRBV3-1	-	TRBJ2-1	TGTGCCAGCAGCCCATCTAGCGGGGACTCCTACAATGAGCAGTTCTTC	CASSPSSGDSYNEQFF
13	TRBD1	TRBV4-3	few	TRBJ2-7	TGCGCCAGCAGCCAAGACAGGGGGTACGAGCAGTACTTC	CASSQDRGYEQYF
16	TRBD2	TRBV4-1	few	TRBJ2-1	TGCGCCAGCAGCCAAGGACCGGCTAGCGGGAAGGGTGAGCAGTTCTTC	CASSQGPASGKGEQFF
14	-	TRBV28	-	TRBJ1-1	TGTGCCAGCAGTCTCAGGGGTCTGAACACTGAAGCTTTCTTT	CASSLRGLNTEAFF
15	-	TRBV10-2	many	TRBJ2-3	TGCGCCAGCAGTGAGTGGGTAGCGGGCACAGATACGCAGTATTTT	CASSEWVAGTDTQYF
16	TRBD1	TRBV4-1	many	TRBJ2-1	TGCGCCAGCAGCCAAGGTACCGGACAGGGCTTCAATGAGCAGTTCTTC	CASSQGTGQGFNEQFF
13	-	TRBV5-6	many	TRBJ2-1	TGTGCCAGCAGCTTGGGGAGGCGGAATGAGCAGTTCTTC	CASSLGRRNEQFF
15	-	TRBV9	-	TRBJ1-6	TGTGCCAGCAGCGTAGGAAGTCCTTTTAGCTCACCCCTCCACTTT	CASSVGSPFSSPLHF
12	-	TRBV20-1	few	TRBJ2-5	TGCAGTGCTAGGGCGGGGGCGAAGACCCAGTACTTC	CSARAGAKTQYF
18	TRBD1	TRBV2	few	TRBJ1-5	TGTGCCAGCAGGAGCGGGACAGGGGGTTCCTTTAGCAATCAGCCCCAGCATTTT	CASRSGTGGSFSNQPQHF
12	-	TRBV20-1	-	TRBJ2-7	TGCAGTGCTAGAGAACAGGGTTACGAGCAGTACTTC	CSAREQGYEQYF
17	TRBD1	TRBV12-3/TRBV12-4	-	TRBJ2-1	TGTGCCAGCAGTAGATACTCAGGGACAGGCATGAGCAATGAGCAGTTCTTC	CASSRYSGTGMSNEQFF
13	TRBD1	TRBV20-1	-	TRBJ1-5	TGCAGTGGCCAAGACAGGGCGTATCAGCCCCAGCATTTT	CSGQDRAYQPQHF
14	TRBD1	TRBV7-6	many	TRBJ1-3	TGTGCCAGCAGCATACAGGGGACAGGAAACACCATATATTTT	CASSIQGTGNTIYF
14	-	TRBV5-1	-	TRBJ2-5	TGCGCCAGCAGCTTGGAATCCGTCCAAGAGACCCAGTACTTC	CASSLESVQETQYF
16	TRBD1	TRBV7-3	many	TRBJ2-3	TGTGCCAGCAGCTTACTGGGACAGGGAATTACAGATACGCAGTATTTT	CASSLLGQGITDTQYF
14	-	TRBV18	many	TRBJ1-5	TGTGCCAGCTCACCTGGCGGGGGCAATCAGCCCCAGCATTTT	CASSPGGGNQPQHF
16	TRBD1	TRBV7-9	-	TRBJ1-6	TGTGCCAGCAGCTCCCCGTGGGGACAGGGGTTTTCACCCCTCCACTTT	CASSSPWGQGFSPLHF
14	-	TRBV7-2	many	TRBJ2-4	TGTGCCAGCAGCTTAGCAGGCCCTCGGGACATTCAGTACTTC	CASSLAGPRDIQYF
15	TRBD1	TRBV6-5	-	TRBJ1-6	TGTGCCAGCAGTTACTCGGGGACAGTTAATTCACCCCTCCACTTT	CASSYSGTVNSPLHF
13	-	TRBV12-3/TRBV12-4	-	TRBJ1-3	TGTGCCAGCGGGACGGCCGCTTCAAACACCATATATTTT	CASGTAASNTIYF
17	-	TRBV6-6	few	TRBJ2-5	TGTGCCAGCAGTAGTGGACAGTCCACTCCTCTTGCGGAGACCCAGTACTTC	CASSSGQSTPLAETQYF